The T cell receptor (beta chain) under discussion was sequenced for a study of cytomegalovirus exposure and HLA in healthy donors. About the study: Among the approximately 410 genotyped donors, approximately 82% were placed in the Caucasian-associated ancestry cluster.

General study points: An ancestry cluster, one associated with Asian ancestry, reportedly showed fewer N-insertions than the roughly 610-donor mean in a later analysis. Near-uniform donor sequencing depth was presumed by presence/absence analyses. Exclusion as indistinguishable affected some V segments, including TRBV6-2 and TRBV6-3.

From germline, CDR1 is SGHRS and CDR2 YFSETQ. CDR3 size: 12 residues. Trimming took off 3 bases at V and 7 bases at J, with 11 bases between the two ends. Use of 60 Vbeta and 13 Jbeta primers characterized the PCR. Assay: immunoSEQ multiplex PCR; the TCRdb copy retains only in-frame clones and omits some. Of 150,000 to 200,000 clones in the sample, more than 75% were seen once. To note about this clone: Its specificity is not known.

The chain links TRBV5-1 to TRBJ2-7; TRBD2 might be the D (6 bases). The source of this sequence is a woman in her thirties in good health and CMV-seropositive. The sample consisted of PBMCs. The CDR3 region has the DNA TGCGCCAGCAGCTCGGACGGGGGAGAGCAGTACTTC. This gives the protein CASSSDGGEQYF.